These 20 T cell receptor beta chains share one sample of origin, sequenced in a study of blood T cell repertoires in COVID-19. The method was immunoSEQ multiplex PCR; TCRdb's version includes in-frame clones alone and lacks a portion of them. The repertoire includes about 250,000 clones, about 80% of them detected once, and approximately 4.4% sits in the top ten. The sequenced sample was peripheral blood. These receptors came from a man aged 45-65 years with active or convalescent COVID-19.

The V gene is TRBV5-8, the J gene TRBJ1-5; 8 bases match TRBD1. Unmatched junction bases numbered 9, after V lost 0 bases and J lost 4 bases. Germline V gives CDR1 SGHTS, CDR2 YDEGEE. This CDR3 has 17 amino acids. CDR3 protein: CASSLGGQAESNQPQHF. Written as DNA, the CDR3 is TGTGCCAGCAGCTTGGGGGGACAGGCGGAATCAAATCAGCCCCAGCATTTT.

This chain connects TRBV6-2 or TRBV6-3 to TRBJ2-1; possible D gene TRBD2, 5 bases. The V and J ends lost 4 bases and 7 bases respectively, with 14 bases between them. Per the germline V gene, CDR1 is MNHEY and CDR2 is SVGEGT. The CDR3 consists of 14 residues. CDR3 nucleotides: TGTGCCAGCAGTTTCCCTAGAGGGAAAAATGAGCAGTTCTTC. Its translation is CASSFPRGKNEQFF.

The V and J genes are TRBV4-2 and TRBJ1-1; TRBD1 is a possible D gene (6 bases). CDR3 length: 14 residues. Trimming left V 1 base short and J 2 bases short, with 8 bases between. The germline gives CDR1 LGHNA, CDR2 YNFKEQ. The CDR3 DNA reads as TGTGCCAGCAGCCAAGGGGGGCGCAACACTGAAGCTTTCTTT. Residues: CASSQGGRNTEAFF.

The V and J genes are TRBV5-5 and TRBJ1-6; the D is unclear. CDR1 and CDR2 from the germline V gene are SGHKS and YYEKEE (reference sequence). V shed 1 base and J shed 5 bases, with 4 bases lying between them. This CDR3 contains 13 residues. Here the CDR3 DNA reads TGTGCCAGCAGCTTGTCCGATAATTCACCCCTCCACTTT. This sequence encodes CASSLSDNSPLHF.

The chain couples TRBV5-4 to TRBJ2-5; D possibly corresponds to TRBD2 (5 bases). V was pared by 0 bases and J by 3 bases, with 9 bases between. Germline-derived CDR1 and CDR2 are SGHNT and YYREEE (reference sequence). CDR3 length: 14 amino acids. Written as DNA, the CDR3 is TGTGCCAGCAGCTTGGCAAGAGGGAAAGAGACCCAGTACTTC. Its protein is CASSLARGKETQYF.

This clone was observed a handful of times. The chain uses TRBV30 and TRBJ1-1, with D perhaps TRBD1 (5 bases). This CDR3 is built from 15 residues. Trimming pared 7 bases from V and 5 bases from J, leaving 23 bases between. Germline CDR1 GTSNPN, CDR2 SVGIG (reference sequence). The CDR3 DNA is TGTGCCTCCAAGACTGACAGTCTCCCGAGAACTGAAGCTTTCTTT. Translating it yields CASKTDSLPRTEAFF.

The chain carries TRBV28 and TRBJ1-3, with 10 bases aligning to TRBD1. CDR1 MDHEN and CDR2 SYDVKM come from the germline V gene. J was trimmed by 7 bases and V by 8 bases; bases with no gene match: 11. There are 15 residues in the CDR3. The CDR3 loop is CASQGSTGGRNTIYF. The DNA of the CDR3 is TGTGCCAGCCAAGGGTCGACAGGGGGCAGGAACACCATATATTTT.

The chain carries TRBV29-1 and TRBJ2-3; the D gene is possibly TRBD2 (6 bases). Per germline, CDR1 SQVTM and CDR2 ANQGSEA. Trimming left V 7 bases short and J 0 bases short, with 17 bases between. This CDR3 has 15 amino acids. In nucleotides, the CDR3 is TGCAGCGCTCGTCTGTGGGGGGAAAGCACAGATACGCAGTATTTT. Encoded protein: CSARLWGESTDTQYF.

The chain joins TRBV9 to TRBJ1-2, with 9 bases lining up with TRBD1. The trim removed 3 bases at V and 6 bases at J, leaving 6 bases unmatched. CDR3 length: 14 residues. Per the germline V gene, CDR1 is SGDLS and CDR2 is YYNGEE. Written as DNA, the CDR3 is TGTGCCAGCAGCGCGACAGGGGGTGGGGATGGCTACACCTTC. Translating it yields CASSATGGGDGYTF.

The V and J genes are TRBV9 and TRBJ2-7, with a tentative D call TRBD2 (7 bases). This CDR3 has 15 amino acids. V lost 4 bases and J 2 bases, leaving 16 bases between the germline ends. Germline CDR1 reads SGDLS; CDR2 reads YYNGEE. CDR3 sequence: CASSPPGAGAYEQYF. CDR3 DNA sequence: TGTGCCAGCAGCCCCCCAGGGGCGGGGGCCTACGAGCAGTACTTC.

V is TRBV27 and J is TRBJ2-2; no firm D call. V was cut by 5 bases and J by 5 bases, with 6 bases left in between. This CDR3 contains 12 residues. Germline V CDR1 and CDR2: MNHEY, SMNVEV (reference sequence). For the CDR3, the DNA is TGTGCCAGCAGTCTTCAGACCGGGGAGCTGTTTTTT. It codes for CASSLQTGELFF.

This chain joins TRBV5-8 and TRBJ1-2; 10 bases are shared with TRBD1. Unmatched junction bases numbered 7, after V lost 4 bases and J lost 4 bases. CDR3 length equals 15 residues. The germline CDR1 and CDR2 sequences are SGHTS and YDEGEE. CDR3: CASSIPTGGIYGYTF. CDR3 DNA: TGTGCCAGCAGCATTCCGACAGGGGGCATCTATGGCTACACCTTC.

Remarks on this clone: This sample also contains other DNA sequences that code for the same CDR3. V gene TRBV5-8 combines with J gene TRBJ2-2; 7 bases line up with TRBD1. This CDR3 region has 15 residues. Germline-derived CDR1 and CDR2 are SGHTS and YDEGEE. The junction had 2 bases not matched to a gene; V was cut back by 0 bases and J by 3 bases. The CDR3 is CASSLGQGYTGELFF. CDR3 DNA: TGTGCCAGCAGCTTGGGACAGGGTTACACCGGGGAGCTGTTTTTT.

This rearrangement joins TRBV11-2 to TRBJ2-7; TRBD2 matches at 11 bases. Germline-derived CDR1 and CDR2 are SGHAT and FQNNGV. Trimming took 2 bases from V and 0 from J; bases not matched to a gene: 0. This CDR3 has 15 amino acids. CDR3 amino acids: CASSLLAGGSYEQYF. The DNA of the CDR3 is TGTGCCAGCAGCTTACTAGCGGGGGGCTCCTACGAGCAGTACTTC.

This clone was seen only a few times. The CDR3 sequence: CASSPIGNQETQYF. DNA of the CDR3: TGTGCCAGCAGCCCTATTGGTAACCAAGAGACCCAGTACTTC. V is TRBV5-4 and J is TRBJ2-5; no firm D call. This CDR3 spans 14 amino acids. The germline V gene encodes CDR1 SGHNT and CDR2 YYREEE (reference sequence). Trimming left V 4 bases short and J 0 bases short, with 10 bases between.

The rearrangement links TRBV27 to TRBJ2-2; TRBD1 agrees at 8 bases. In germline, CDR1 is MNHEY, CDR2 SMNVEV (reference sequence). The CDR3 runs 14 residues. Trimming removed 6 bases from V and 5 bases from J; junction bases left unmatched: 5. CDR3 loop: CASSPTGGTGELFF. DNA for the CDR3: TGTGCCAGCAGCCCTACAGGGGGGACCGGGGAGCTGTTTTTT.

V gene TRBV24-1 combines with J gene TRBJ1-2; 9 bases are a match to TRBD1. Germline V lookup: CDR1 KGHDR, CDR2 SFDVKD. CDR3 length: 14 amino acids. J lost 4 bases, V lost 2 bases, and 1 base had no gene match. The CDR3 loop reads CATSDSGQGYGYTF. As DNA, the CDR3 is TGTGCCACCAGTGATTCGGGACAGGGCTATGGCTACACCTTC.

CDR3 DNA sequence: TGCAGCGTTGTGCTCCCAGGGTGGAATCAGCCCCAGCATTTT. Translation: CSVVLPGWNQPQHF. The gene calls are TRBV29-1 and TRBJ1-5; possible D gene TRBD1, 5 bases. Trimming took off 4 bases at V and 4 bases at J, with 14 bases between the two ends. Germline assignment: CDR1 SQVTM and CDR2 ANQGSEA. This CDR3 has 14 amino acids. Full variable domain (remainder filled in from reference TRBV29-1 and TRBJ1-5): SAVISQKPSRDICQRGTSLTIQCQVDSQVTMMFWYRQQPGQSLTLIATANQGSEATYESGFVIDKFPISRPNLTFSTLTVSNMSPEDSSIYLCSVVLPGWNQPQHFGDGTRLSIL.

The V gene is TRBV5-1, the J gene TRBJ2-1; TRBD2 is a possible D gene (5 bases). V lost 4 bases and J 7 bases, leaving 9 bases between the germline ends. The CDR3 contains 12 residues. Germline V lookup: CDR1 SGHRS, CDR2 YFSETQ. CDR3 loop: CASSLRTNEQFF. DNA for the CDR3: TGCGCCAGCAGCCTTAGGACTAATGAGCAGTTCTTC.

The V gene is TRBV6-2 or TRBV6-3, the J gene TRBJ1-1, with 10 nucleotides matching TRBD1. From germline, CDR1 is MNHEY and CDR2 SVGEGT. The CDR3 contains 15 residues. The V and J ends lost 2 bases and 4 bases, in that order; junction bases with no gene match: 4. The CDR3 bases are TGTGCCAGCAGTTACGACAGGGGGCGGACCACTGAAGCTTTCTTT. It translates to CASSYDRGRTTEAFF.